The 27 T cell receptor beta chains reported below all come from one sample, sequenced in a study of cytomegalovirus exposure and HLA in healthy donors (dated by TCRdb to 2016 to 2017). Libraries came from the immunoSEQ multiplex PCR assay. For the multiplex PCR, a mixture combining 60 forward primers for TCR Vbeta segments and 13 reverse primers for TCR Jbeta segments was used. In its TCRdb copy, this immuneACCESS table keeps in-frame sequences only and misses some clones. Where compared with another copy, unresolved V genes explain less than half of these, and the others have no known cause. The sample table shows some 200,000 clones, and under 70% are seen once. Jointly, the top ten make up 2.6% of the sample. What was sequenced was PBMCs. These receptors were obtained from a man in his forties in good health and CMV-seropositive.

This clone was found once. V gene TRBV18 combines with J gene TRBJ1-6, with 7 nucleotides matching TRBD1. This CDR3 is built from 14 residues. Looked up from germline, CDR1 is KGHSH and CDR2 is LQKENI. V lost 2 bases and J lost 9; bases outside the gene matches: 4. The chain's CDR3 is CASSPDRDASPLHF. Written as DNA, the CDR3 is TGTGCCAGCTCACCAGACAGGGACGCTTCACCCCTCCACTTT.

V is TRBV20-1 and J is TRBJ2-1, with D uncertain. With 6 bases removed from V and 7 bases from J, the gap between germline ends came to 10 bases. The CDR3 covers 11 residues. CDR1 is DFQATT and CDR2 is SNEGSKA in the germline V gene (reference sequence). CDR3 loop: CSAPPRNEQFF. CDR3 DNA sequence: TGCAGTGCACCCCCGAGGAATGAGCAGTTCTTC.

The chain couples TRBV11-2 to TRBJ2-7, with D maybe TRBD1 (6 bases). V lost 4 bases and J 2 bases, leaving 15 bases between the germline ends. Per germline, CDR1 SGHAT and CDR2 FQNNGV. There are 15 residues in the CDR3. The chain's CDR3 is CASSSILRDTYEQYF. CDR3 DNA: TGTGCCAGCAGCTCCATACTTCGGGACACCTACGAGCAGTACTTC.

The gene calls are TRBV7-2 and TRBJ1-1; the match to TRBD1 covers 9 bases. V shed 1 base, J shed 5 bases, and the junction held 5 bases outside the gene matches. The CDR3 contains 15 residues. Germline assignment: CDR1 SGHTA and CDR2 FQGNSA. The CDR3 coding sequence is TGTGCCAGCAGCTTAGGGGACAGGGAGGGGACTGAAGCTTTCTTT. As protein: CASSLGDREGTEAFF.

J is TRBJ1-5 and V is TRBV19; D gene ambiguous. The CDR3 contains 12 residues. V was shortened by 5 bases and J by 9 bases, with 11 bases between the two germline ends. The germline V gene encodes CDR1 LNHDA and CDR2 SQIVND (reference sequence). The CDR3 is CASSSRVLPQHF. The CDR3, as DNA: TGTGCCAGTAGTTCACGGGTGCTGCCCCAGCATTTT. Drawing the rest from reference TRBV19 and TRBJ1-5, the complete variable domain is DGGITQSPKYLFRKEGQNVTLSCEQNLNHDAMYWYRQDPGQGLRLIYYSQIVNDFQKGDIAEGYSVSREKKESFPLTVTSAQKNPTAFYLCASSSRVLPQHFGDGTRLSIL.

The table lists this clone with a few counts. Other DNA sequences in the sample encode the same CDR3. For the CDR3, the DNA is TGCGCCAGCAGCCCTAGCAGAGAGACCCAGTACTTC. This sequence encodes CASSPSRETQYF. V and J are TRBV5-1 and TRBJ2-5; perhaps TRBD2 as D (5 bases). The V gene's germline CDR1 is SGHRS and CDR2 YFSETQ. Trimming removed 4 bases at V and 4 bases at J, with 8 bases between. CDR3 size: 12 residues.

The rearrangement joins TRBV14 to TRBJ2-3; 9 nucleotides agree with TRBD2. The CDR3 loop spans 16 amino acids. V shed 0 bases, J shed 2 bases, and the junction held 3 bases outside the gene matches. Germline V gene sequence: CDR1 SGHDN, CDR2 FVKESK. The CDR3 DNA reads TGTGCCAGCAGCCAAGAGACTAGCGGATACACAGATACGCAGTATTTT. Translated: CASSQETSGYTDTQYF.

The chain joins TRBV5-1 to TRBJ1-2, with a possible D match to TRBD1 (5 bases). The V and J ends lost 6 bases and 6 bases respectively, with 18 bases between them. This CDR3 region has 14 residues. Germline CDR1 reads SGHRS; CDR2 reads YFSETQ. The DNA for the CDR3 is TGCGCCAGCAACTCGGGGGGGGAAGTGCATGGCTACACCTTC. Translation: CASNSGGEVHGYTF.

The genes are TRBV2 and TRBJ1-4; 8 positions match TRBD1. Germline lookup yields CDR1 SNHLY and CDR2 FYNNEI. Trimming at V came to 6 bases and at J to 7 bases, leaving 4 bases not matched to a gene. The CDR3 has 13 amino acids. DNA for the CDR3: TGTGCCAGCAGAGGGACAGGTTTTGAAAAACTGTTTTTT. Translated: CASRGTGFEKLFF.

CDR3 sequence: CASSASGNTIYF. In DNA form, the CDR3 reads TGTGCCAGCAGTGCTTCGGGAAACACCATATATTTT. This chain joins TRBV6-1 and TRBJ1-3; the D is unclear. The CDR3 runs 12 residues. Germline V gene lookup returns CDR1 MNHNS and CDR2 SASEGT. Trimming took 4 bases from V and 4 from J, leaving 5 bases between them.

V is TRBV15 and J is TRBJ2-5; 9 positions agree with TRBD1. The DNA end is a closer match to TRBJ2-7, so the J assignment may be wrong. This CDR3 spans 18 amino acids. The germline V gene encodes CDR1 LNHNV and CDR2 YYDKDF (reference sequence). CDR3 coding DNA: TGTGCCACCAGCAGAGTCGGCGGACAGGGGAAAATTCTTTACGAGCAGTACTTC. It codes for CATSRVGGQGKILYEQYF.

This chain joins TRBV5-6 and TRBJ2-5; TRBD1 might be the D (5 bases). Trimming removed 7 bases from V and 5 bases from J, with 15 bases in between. This CDR3 region has 13 residues. The germline V gene has CDR1 SGHDT and CDR2 YYEEEE. The CDR3 coding sequence is TGTGCCAGCGAAAGGGCAGGGAAGGAGACCCAGTACTTC. It codes for CASERAGKETQYF. Combining the CDR3 with reference TRBV5-6 and TRBJ2-5 gives the whole variable domain DAGVTQSPTHLIKTRGQQVTLRCSPKSGHDTVSWYQQALGQGPQFIFQYYEEEERQRGNFPDRFSGHQFPNYSSELNVNALLLGDSALYLCASERAGKETQYFGPGTRLLVL.

This clone was found a few times. The rearrangement links TRBV4-1 to TRBJ2-7; 9 nucleotides agree with TRBD2. CDR3 length: 16 residues. CDR1 is MGHRA and CDR2 is YSYEKL in the germline V gene. Trimming cost V 4 bases and J 3 bases; bases outside gene matches: 10. The DNA of the CDR3 is TGCGCCAGCAGCCTCCCTGTTGGTAGCGGGGGCTACGAGCAGTACTTC. Protein sequence: CASSLPVGSGGYEQYF.

V is TRBV11-2 and J is TRBJ1-2; D not resolved. Trimming stripped 1 base from V and 8 bases from J, with 11 bases between. The CDR3 loop spans 13 amino acids. Germline CDR1 reads SGHAT; CDR2 reads FQNNGV. CDR3 sequence (DNA): TGTGCCAGCAGCTTAGGCCAGATGAGGGGCTACACCTTC. The encoded protein is CASSLGQMRGYTF.

The J gene is TRBJ2-7, the V gene TRBV5-4; TRBD1 matches at 7 bases. V shed 4 bases, J shed 1 base, and the junction held 5 bases outside the gene matches. Germline V CDR1 and CDR2: SGHNT, YYREEE (reference sequence). The CDR3 length is 14 residues. The CDR3 loop reads CASSRDRASYEQYF. The CDR3 bases are TGTGCCAGCAGCCGAGACAGGGCTTCCTACGAGCAGTACTTC.

The CDR3 nucleotides are TGTGCCAGTATCCCAGGGGGCCTTAAGTATGGCTACACCTTC. Translating it yields CASIPGGLKYGYTF. V and J are TRBV19 and TRBJ1-2; 8 bases map to TRBD1. Trimming at V came to 7 bases and at J to 5 bases, leaving 9 bases not matched to a gene. CDR1 and CDR2 from the germline V gene are LNHDA and SQIVND (reference sequence). CDR3 length: 14 amino acids.

The chain uses TRBV6-5 and TRBJ1-1; D remains ambiguous. This CDR3 has 14 residues. Trimming shortened V by 4 bases and J by 1 base, and 10 bases separated the two germline ends. From germline, CDR1 is MNHEY and CDR2 SVGAGI. The CDR3 loop is CASSFEEGNTEAFF. In nucleotides, the CDR3 is TGTGCCAGCAGTTTTGAGGAGGGGAACACTGAAGCTTTCTTT.

The V gene is TRBV7-6, the J gene TRBJ1-1; D uncertain. V was clipped by 5 bases and J by 4 bases, with 8 bases between them. From germline, CDR1 is SGHVS and CDR2 FNYEAQ. There are 12 residues in the CDR3. CDR3 nucleotides: TGTGCCAGCAGCCTCCCAGGCACTGAAGCTTTCTTT. Amino acid sequence: CASSLPGTEAFF.

CDR3 region: CASSSRTGVQPQHF. The CDR3 DNA reads as TGTGCCAGCAGCTCCCGGACAGGGGTCCAGCCCCAGCATTTT. The chain joins TRBV7-2 to TRBJ1-5; 9 nucleotides align to TRBD1. This CDR3 contains 14 residues. Germline CDR1 and CDR2: SGHTA and FQGNSA. The V segment lost 4 bases and the J segment 7 bases; nucleotides outside the gene matches: 5.

The rearrangement joins TRBV5-1 to TRBJ2-3, with TRBD2 matching over 9 bases. This CDR3 has 16 amino acids. CDR1 SGHRS and CDR2 YFSETQ come from the germline V gene. After removal of 3 bases from V and 5 bases from J, the junction contained 10 bases not matched to a gene. CDR3 bases: TGCGCCAGCAGCTCGATGGCGGGGGGGCAGGTAGATACGCAGTATTTT. This translates into CASSSMAGGQVDTQYF.

The CDR3 coding sequence is TGTGCCAGCAGTTACCGCGGACAGGTCCATGGCTACACCTTC. Its protein is CASSYRGQVHGYTF. This chain connects TRBV6-5 to TRBJ1-2; 7 nucleotides match TRBD1. The J segment lost 6 bases and the V segment lost 2 bases, leaving 6 bases of the junction unmatched. This CDR3 comprises 14 residues. Germline V gives CDR1 MNHEY, CDR2 SVGAGI.

V gene TRBV5-4 combines with J gene TRBJ2-7; D unresolved. The CDR3 contains 13 residues. With 2 bases removed from V and 3 bases from J, the gap between germline ends came to 9 bases. Per germline, CDR1 SGHNT and CDR2 YYREEE (reference sequence). Here the CDR3 reads CASSFPDNYEQYF. The CDR3, as DNA: TGTGCCAGCAGCTTCCCCGACAACTACGAGCAGTACTTC.

Regarding this clone: The same CDR3 is also encoded by other DNA sequences in this sample. This chain uses TRBV12-5 with TRBJ2-3, with 9 bases matching TRBD2. Germline values: CDR1 LGHNT, CDR2 FRNRAP. The ends lost 1 base at V and 3 bases at J; junction bases unmatched: 2. The CDR3 spans 15 residues. CDR3 sequence: CASGLGGGGTDTQYF. CDR3 nucleotide sequence: TGTGCTAGTGGTTTGGGCGGGGGGGGAACAGATACGCAGTATTTT.

The chain carries TRBV7-9 and TRBJ1-2; tentatively, D is TRBD1 (6 bases). Looked up from germline, CDR1 is SEHNR and CDR2 is FQNEAQ (reference sequence). V lost 3 bases to trimming and J lost 6 bases, with 14 bases between them. This CDR3 region has 14 residues. CDR3 in DNA: TGTGCCAGCAGCTTTCCGGGGGGCGCGAATGGCTACACCTTC. Encoded protein: CASSFPGGANGYTF.

A few counts support this clone. The rearrangement uses TRBV6-5 and TRBJ1-2; D gene unclear. Germline CDR1 and CDR2: MNHEY and SVGAGI. The CDR3 extends over 12 amino acids. V was pared by 7 bases and J by 7 bases, with 13 bases between. The CDR3 loop reads CASISGKGGYTF. The DNA for the CDR3 is TGTGCCAGCATATCGGGGAAGGGTGGCTACACCTTC.

The J gene is TRBJ2-7, the V gene TRBV6-5; 8 nucleotides match TRBD2. J gave up 3 bases and V 0 bases, and 7 bases lay outside the gene matches. The CDR3 loop spans 16 amino acids. Germline loops: CDR1 MNHEY, CDR2 SVGAGI. The CDR3 is CASSYSAGGPLYEQYF. The CDR3 bases are TGTGCCAGCAGTTACTCGGCGGGGGGCCCCCTCTACGAGCAGTACTTC.

The chain links TRBV21-1 to TRBJ1-4; the table's D call TRBD1 went unverified against the DNA. TRBV21-1 is a pseudogene. This CDR3 is 19 amino acids long. The CDR3: CARNSTQRGQFIPNEKLFF. CDR3 in DNA: TGTGCCAGGAACTCGACCCAGAGGGGGCAATTCATTCCAAATGAAAAACTGTTTTTT.